This TCR beta chain was sequenced during a study of shared clonotypes between healthy human individuals. As for the study in general: Aged 18 to 49, the donors were a couple of women and a few men.

The study's findings and limits: Donor scarcity curtailed the genetic and exposure-history diversity represented herein. Sequencing depth was predicted to influence how clonotypes are shared among donors.

Assay used: immunoSEQ multiplex PCR; TCRdb lists only in-frame clones, some missing. The sample contains 2 million to 2.5 million clones, roughly 94% of which appear only once. Between the trimmed V and J ends, which lost 0 bases and 8 bases, there was a span of 13 bases. This CDR3 is 14 amino acids long. CDR1 and CDR2 from the germline V gene are SGDLS and YYNGEE. With respect to this clone: The antigen is not known.

The authors divided CD4+ cells into CD45RA+ naive and CD45RA-negative memory subsets. The TCR comes from a man younger than 35 in good health. The sample was naive CD4+ T cells sorted from blood. Subset reported: CD45RA+ positively selected. The V and J genes are TRBV9 and TRBJ2-3; D is ambiguous. The CDR3 reads CASSVGSSLATQYF. For the CDR3, the DNA is TGTGCCAGCAGCGTAGGATCGAGTTTAGCTACGCAGTATTTT.